This entry features one T cell receptor (beta chain) sequence. The sample's time point: after dendritic cell vaccination, including at tumor progression/relapse. The data stem from a study of glioma-infiltrating T cells after dendritic cell vaccination. This CDR3 comprises 17 residues. J lost 2 bases, V lost 1 base, and 6 bases had no gene match. Germline V lookup: CDR1 SGHRS, CDR2 YFSETQ. Amplification used 60 V beta primers and 13 J beta primers. Libraries were prepared by immunoSEQ multiplex PCR; TCRdb keeps only in-frame clonotypes and omits some of them. The sample records over 80,000 clones, around four fifths being singletons.

This clonotype was sampled from a human donor with glioblastoma. Material: blood, obtained after dendritic cell vaccination. This sequence joins TRBV5-1 and TRBJ2-3; 11 bases line up with TRBD2. Written as DNA, the CDR3 is TGCGCCAGCAGCTTGCCCCTAGCGGGGGGCACCACAGATACGCAGTATTTT. It specifies CASSLPLAGGTTDTQYF.